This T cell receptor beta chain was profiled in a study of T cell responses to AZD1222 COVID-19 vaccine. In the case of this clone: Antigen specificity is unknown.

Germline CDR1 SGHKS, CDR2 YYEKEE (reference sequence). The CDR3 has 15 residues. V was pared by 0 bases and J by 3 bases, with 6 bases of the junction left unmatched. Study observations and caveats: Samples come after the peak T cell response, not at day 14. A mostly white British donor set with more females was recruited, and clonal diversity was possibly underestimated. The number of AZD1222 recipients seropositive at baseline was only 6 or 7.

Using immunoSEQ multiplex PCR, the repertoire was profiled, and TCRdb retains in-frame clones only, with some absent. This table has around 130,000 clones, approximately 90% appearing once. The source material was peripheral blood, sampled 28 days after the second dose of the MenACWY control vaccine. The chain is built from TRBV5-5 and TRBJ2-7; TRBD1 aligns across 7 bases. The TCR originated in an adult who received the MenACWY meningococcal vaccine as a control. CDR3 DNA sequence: TGTGCCAGCAGCTTGGGGAATCAGGGGGTCTACGAGCAGTACGTC. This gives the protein CASSLGNQGVYEQYV.